These 16 T cell receptor beta chains originate from one sample sequenced in a study of control samples from healthy donors and cancer patients. The data were produced by immunoSEQ multiplex PCR, yet TCRdb's version contains in-frame clones alone and is incomplete. The table shows about 110,000 clones, with approximately 84% occurring only once. Sequences were obtained from blood. These receptors all come from a man between 18 and 29 years old in good health.

This clone occurred once. The gene calls are TRBV27 and TRBJ2-5; 10 bases line up with TRBD2. Losses at the gene ends were 7 bases for V and 12 bases for J; bases not matched to a gene: 11. Germline CDR1 MNHEY, CDR2 SMNVEV (reference sequence). The length of the CDR3 is 13 residues. The CDR3 is CASTVSGGETKYF. CDR3 sequence (DNA): TGTGCCAGCACCGTGAGCGGGGGGGAGACTAAGTACTTC.

This clone appeared a single time. The V and J genes are TRBV6-1 and TRBJ2-7; TRBD1 agrees at 10 bases. CDR1 is MNHNS and CDR2 is SASEGT in the germline V gene. V shed 1 base, J shed 4 bases, and the junction held 7 bases outside the gene matches. The CDR3 consists of 16 residues. This CDR3 is CASSEGWGTGVYEQYF. CDR3 DNA sequence: TGTGCCAGCAGTGAAGGGTGGGGGACAGGGGTATACGAGCAGTACTTC.

This sequence joins TRBV15 and TRBJ2-3; 8 bases match TRBD2. V trimming: 0 bases; J trimming: 0 bases; junction bases outside the gene matches: 5. Germline V lookup: CDR1 LNHNV, CDR2 YYDKDF (reference sequence). CDR3 length: 17 amino acids. CDR3 sequence (DNA): TGTGCCACCAGCAGAGATCGCGGGGGGCCTAGCACAGATACGCAGTATTTT. This encodes CATSRDRGGPSTDTQYF.

The chain links TRBV6-2 or TRBV6-3 to TRBJ1-6; TRBD1 might be the D (6 bases). The V and J ends lost 3 bases and 10 bases respectively, with 16 bases between them. Germline CDR1 reads MNHEY; CDR2 reads SVGEGT. This CDR3 contains 15 residues. CDR3 region: CASSYEDGGASPLHF. The DNA for the CDR3 is TGTGCCAGCAGTTATGAGGACGGGGGCGCGTCACCCCTCCACTTT.

This sequence joins TRBV28 and TRBJ2-1; D unclear. Germline V gives CDR1 MDHEN, CDR2 SYDVKM. The CDR3 loop spans 13 amino acids. The germline V and J ends were trimmed by 7 bases and 0 bases, with 7 bases remaining between them. The CDR3, as DNA: TGTGCCAGCACCTCCAGCTCCTACAATGAGCAGTTCTTC. Translating gives CASTSSSYNEQFF.

A remark on this clone: Here the CDR3 omits its conserved ending phenylalanine or tryptophan, so a read error is the likely source. It is unclear where the CDR3 begins or ends on the DNA, so no DNA is shown, and the CDR3 is as TCRdb lists it. This chain's CDR3 is CASASEGD. This sequence joins TRBV2 and TRBJ2-7; the D call TRBD1 from the table was never checked on the DNA. Per germline, CDR1 SNHLY and CDR2 FYNNEI. The CDR3 is 8 amino acids long, termini counted.

The V call is TRBV11-2, the J call TRBJ1-3; D is undetermined. Trimming cost V 3 bases and J 0 bases, with 3 bases left between them. The CDR3 is made up of 13 amino acids. CDR1 is SGHAT and CDR2 is FQNNGV in the germline V gene. This CDR3 is CASSFPSGNTIYF. The CDR3 DNA reads as TGTGCCAGCAGCTTCCCCTCTGGAAACACCATATATTTT.

V usage is TRBV5-8 and J usage is TRBJ2-7; 9 bases agree with TRBD2. The J segment lost 5 bases and the V segment lost 4 bases, leaving 7 bases of the junction unmatched. This CDR3 is built from 14 residues. Germline CDR1 and CDR2: SGHTS and YDEGEE. The CDR3 DNA is TGTGCCAGCAGCCGTCGGACTAGCGTCCACGAGCAGTACTTC. Amino acid sequence: CASSRRTSVHEQYF.

V and J are TRBV18 and TRBJ1-6; D is possibly TRBD1 (5 bases). Germline-derived CDR1 and CDR2 are KGHSH and LQKENI. The V end lost 3 bases, the J end lost 10 bases, and 10 bases lay between the germline ends. The CDR3 consists of 13 residues. Here the CDR3 DNA reads TGTGCCAGCTCACCTGATCAGGGATCACCCCTCCACTTT. Its protein product is CASSPDQGSPLHF.

This clone has a handful of counts. This rearrangement joins TRBV29-1 to TRBJ2-6, with 12 bases lining up with TRBD1. Germline lookup yields CDR1 SQVTM and CDR2 ANQGSEA. The CDR3 contains 17 residues. The V segment lost 6 bases and the J segment 0 bases; nucleotides outside the gene matches: 6. CDR3 loop: CSVEGTGGRSGANVLTF. The CDR3 bases are TGCAGCGTGGAGGGGACAGGGGGCCGCTCTGGGGCCAACGTCCTGACTTTC.

This clone was recorded once. The V and J genes are TRBV12-3 or TRBV12-4 and TRBJ2-2; D is unresolved. V gave up 7 bases and J gave up 5 bases, with 5 bases separating them. CDR3 size: 11 residues. CDR3: CASTKTGELFF. CDR3 nucleotides: TGTGCCAGCACCAAGACCGGGGAGCTGTTTTTT.

DNA for the CDR3: TGTGCCAGCAACAAAGGAGGGAACACTGAAGCTTTCTTT. Encoded protein: CASNKGGNTEAFF. The rearrangement uses TRBV12-3 or TRBV12-4 and TRBJ1-1; D gene ambiguous. Trimming took off 7 bases at V and 1 base at J, with 10 bases between the two ends. The CDR3 covers 13 residues.

V and J are TRBV7-2 and TRBJ2-1, with D perhaps matching TRBD1 or TRBD2 (6 bases each). V was cut by 5 bases and J by 7 bases, with 12 bases left in between. Germline CDR1 SGHTA, CDR2 FQGNSA. The length of the CDR3 is 13 residues. Here the CDR3 reads CASSRGTTNEQFF. Written as DNA, the CDR3 is TGTGCCAGCAGCCGCGGGACAACAAATGAGCAGTTCTTC.

The genes are TRBV11-2 and TRBJ1-1, with a possible D match to TRBD1 (6 bases). The CDR3 is 14 residues long. CDR1 is SGHAT and CDR2 is FQNNGV in the germline V gene. The ends were cut back, 1 base at V and 0 bases at J, with 6 bases in the middle. The CDR3: CASSLAGVNTEAFF. The CDR3 DNA sequence: TGTGCCAGCAGCTTAGCAGGGGTGAACACTGAAGCTTTCTTT.

The chain carries TRBV10-3 and TRBJ2-3; D is undetermined. V was trimmed by 10 bases and J by 6 bases, leaving 11 bases between them. The CDR3 spans 11 residues. Per germline, CDR1 ENHRY and CDR2 SYGVKD. The CDR3 coding sequence is TGTGCCACCTCTATCCGGGATACGCAGTATTTT. Translated, it gives CATSIRDTQYF.

This clone was seen a few times. The chain has TRBV2 and TRBJ1-6, with a tentative D call TRBD1 (6 bases). Trimming shortened V by 6 bases and J by 4 bases, and 16 bases separated the two germline ends. CDR3 length: 16 residues. Germline CDR1 is SNHLY and CDR2 is FYNNEI. The CDR3: CASRGGGQPYNSPLHF. The CDR3, as DNA: TGTGCCAGCAGGGGAGGAGGACAGCCATATAATTCACCCCTCCACTTT.